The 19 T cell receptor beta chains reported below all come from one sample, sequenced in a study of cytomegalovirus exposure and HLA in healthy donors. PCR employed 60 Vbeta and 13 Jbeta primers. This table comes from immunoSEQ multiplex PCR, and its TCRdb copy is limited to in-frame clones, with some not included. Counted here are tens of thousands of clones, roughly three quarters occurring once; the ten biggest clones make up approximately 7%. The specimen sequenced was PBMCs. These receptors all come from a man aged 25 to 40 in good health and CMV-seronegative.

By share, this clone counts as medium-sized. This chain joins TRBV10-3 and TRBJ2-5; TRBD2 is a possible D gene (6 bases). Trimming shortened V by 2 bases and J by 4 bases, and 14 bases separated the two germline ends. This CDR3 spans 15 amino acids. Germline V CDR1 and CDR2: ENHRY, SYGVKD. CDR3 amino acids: CAISEGREDSETQYF. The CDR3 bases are TGTGCCATCAGTGAGGGCAGGGAGGACTCAGAGACCCAGTACTTC.

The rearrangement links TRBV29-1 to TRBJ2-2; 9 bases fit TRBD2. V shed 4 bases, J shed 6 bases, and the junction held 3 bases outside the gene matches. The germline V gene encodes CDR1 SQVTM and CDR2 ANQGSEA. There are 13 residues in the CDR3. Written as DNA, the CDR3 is TGCAGCGTTGGTAGCGGGAGAGCCGGGGAGCTGTTTTTT. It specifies CSVGSGRAGELFF.

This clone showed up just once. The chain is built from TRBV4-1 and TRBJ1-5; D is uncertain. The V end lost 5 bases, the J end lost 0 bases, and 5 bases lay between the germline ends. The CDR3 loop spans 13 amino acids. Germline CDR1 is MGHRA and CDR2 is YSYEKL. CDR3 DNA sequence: TGCGCCAGCAGCACTAATAGCAATCAGCCCCAGCATTTT. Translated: CASSTNSNQPQHF.

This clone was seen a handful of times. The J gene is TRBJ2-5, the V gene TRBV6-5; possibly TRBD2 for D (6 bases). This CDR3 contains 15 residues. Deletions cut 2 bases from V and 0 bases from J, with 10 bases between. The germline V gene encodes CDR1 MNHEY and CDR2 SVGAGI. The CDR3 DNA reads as TGTGCCAGCAGTTACGGGGGGAGCGACCAAGAGACCCAGTACTTC. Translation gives CASSYGGSDQETQYF.

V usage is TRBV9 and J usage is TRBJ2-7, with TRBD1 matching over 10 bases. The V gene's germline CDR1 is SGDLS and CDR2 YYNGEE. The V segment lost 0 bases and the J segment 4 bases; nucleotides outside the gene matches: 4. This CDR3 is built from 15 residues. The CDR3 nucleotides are TGTGCCAGCAGCGTAGGGACAGGGGGAGGATACGAGCAGTACTTC. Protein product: CASSVGTGGGYEQYF. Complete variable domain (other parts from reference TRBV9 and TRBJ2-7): DSGVTQTPKHLITATGQRVTLRCSPRSGDLSVYWYQQSLDQGLQFLIQYYNGEERAKGNILERFSAQQFPDLHSELNLSSLELGDSALYFCASSVGTGGGYEQYFGPGTRLTVT.

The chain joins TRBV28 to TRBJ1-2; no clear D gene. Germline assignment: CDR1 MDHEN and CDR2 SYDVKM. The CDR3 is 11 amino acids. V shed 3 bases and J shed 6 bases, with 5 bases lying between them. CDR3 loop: CASSFFNGYTF. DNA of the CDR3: TGTGCCAGCAGTTTTTTTAATGGCTACACCTTC.

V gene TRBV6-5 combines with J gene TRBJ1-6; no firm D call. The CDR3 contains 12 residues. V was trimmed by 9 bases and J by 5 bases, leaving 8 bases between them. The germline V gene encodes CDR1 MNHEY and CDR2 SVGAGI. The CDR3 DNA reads TGTGCCAGGGGGAGGGATAATTCACCCCTCCACTTT. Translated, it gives CARGRDNSPLHF.

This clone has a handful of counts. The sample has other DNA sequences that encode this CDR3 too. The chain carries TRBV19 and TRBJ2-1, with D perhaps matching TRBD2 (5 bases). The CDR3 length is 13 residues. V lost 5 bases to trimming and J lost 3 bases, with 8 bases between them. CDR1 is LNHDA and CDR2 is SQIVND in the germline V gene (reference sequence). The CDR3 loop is CASSPRGYNEQFF. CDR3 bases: TGTGCCAGTAGTCCTCGGGGCTACAATGAGCAGTTCTTC.

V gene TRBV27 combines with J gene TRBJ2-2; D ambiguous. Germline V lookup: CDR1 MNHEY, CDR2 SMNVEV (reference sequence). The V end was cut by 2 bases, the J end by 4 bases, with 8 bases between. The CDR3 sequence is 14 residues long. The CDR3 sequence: CASSLVTITGELFF. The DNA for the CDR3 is TGTGCCAGCAGTTTAGTTACAATCACCGGGGAGCTGTTTTTT.

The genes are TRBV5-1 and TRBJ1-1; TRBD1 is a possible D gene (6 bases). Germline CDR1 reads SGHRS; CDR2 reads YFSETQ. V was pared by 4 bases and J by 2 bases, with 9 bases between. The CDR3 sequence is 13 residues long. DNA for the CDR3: TGCGCCAGCAGCCCGGGGGGCAACACTGAAGCTTTCTTT. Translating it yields CASSPGGNTEAFF.

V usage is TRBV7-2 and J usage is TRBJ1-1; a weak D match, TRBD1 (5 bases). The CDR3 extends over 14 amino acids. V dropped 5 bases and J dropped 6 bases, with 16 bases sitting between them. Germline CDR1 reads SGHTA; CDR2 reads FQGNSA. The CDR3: CASSLRGFGAEAFF. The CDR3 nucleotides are TGTGCCAGCAGCCTCCGGGGGTTTGGGGCTGAAGCTTTCTTT.

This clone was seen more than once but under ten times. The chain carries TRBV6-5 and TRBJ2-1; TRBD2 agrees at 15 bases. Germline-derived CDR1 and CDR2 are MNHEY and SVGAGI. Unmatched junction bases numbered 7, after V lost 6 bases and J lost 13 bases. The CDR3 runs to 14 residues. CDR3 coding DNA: TGTGCCAGCAGCCCCGGACTAGCGGGGGGGCCTCAGTTCTTC. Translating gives CASSPGLAGGPQFF.

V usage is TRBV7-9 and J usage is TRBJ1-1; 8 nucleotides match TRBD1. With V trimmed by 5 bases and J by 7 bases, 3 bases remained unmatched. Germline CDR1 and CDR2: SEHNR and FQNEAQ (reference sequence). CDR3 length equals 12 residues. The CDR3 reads CASSGTGYEAFF. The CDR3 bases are TGTGCCAGCAGCGGGACAGGTTATGAAGCTTTCTTT.

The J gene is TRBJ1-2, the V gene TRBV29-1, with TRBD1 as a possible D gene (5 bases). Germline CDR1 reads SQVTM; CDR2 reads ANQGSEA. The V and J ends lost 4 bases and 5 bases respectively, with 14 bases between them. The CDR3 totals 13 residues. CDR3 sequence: CSVVSAGLYGYTF. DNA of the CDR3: TGCAGCGTTGTCTCGGCAGGGTTATATGGCTACACCTTC.

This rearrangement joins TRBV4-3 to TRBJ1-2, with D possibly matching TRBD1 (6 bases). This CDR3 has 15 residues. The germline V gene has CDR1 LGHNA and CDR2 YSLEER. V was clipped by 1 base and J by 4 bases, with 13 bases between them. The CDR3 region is CASSQVSQGSYGYTF. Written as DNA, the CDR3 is TGCGCCAGCAGCCAAGTCTCCCAGGGGAGCTATGGCTACACCTTC.

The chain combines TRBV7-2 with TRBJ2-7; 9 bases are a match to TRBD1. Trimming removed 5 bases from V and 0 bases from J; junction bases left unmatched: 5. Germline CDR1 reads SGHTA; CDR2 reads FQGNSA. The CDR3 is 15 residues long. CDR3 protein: CASSTGQGRSYEQYF. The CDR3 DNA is TGTGCCAGCAGCACAGGACAGGGGCGCTCCTACGAGCAGTACTTC.

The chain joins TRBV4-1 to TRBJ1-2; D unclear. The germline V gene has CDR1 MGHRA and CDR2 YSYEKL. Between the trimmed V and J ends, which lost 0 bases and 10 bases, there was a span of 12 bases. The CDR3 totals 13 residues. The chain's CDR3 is CASSQEEDGPYTF. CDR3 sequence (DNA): TGCGCCAGCAGCCAAGAGGAGGACGGACCCTACACCTTC.

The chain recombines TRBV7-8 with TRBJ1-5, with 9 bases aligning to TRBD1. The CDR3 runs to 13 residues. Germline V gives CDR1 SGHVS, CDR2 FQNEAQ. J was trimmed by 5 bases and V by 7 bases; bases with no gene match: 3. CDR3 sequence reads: CASNRGLDQPQHF. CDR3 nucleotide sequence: TGTGCCAGCAACAGGGGGCTAGATCAGCCCCAGCATTTT. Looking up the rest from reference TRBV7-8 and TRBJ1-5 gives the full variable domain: GAGVSQSPRYKVAKRGQDVALRCDPISGHVSLFWYQQALGQGPEFLTYFQNEAQLDKSGLPSDRFFAERPEGSVSTLKIQRTQQEDSAVYLCASNRGLDQPQHFGDGTRLSIL.

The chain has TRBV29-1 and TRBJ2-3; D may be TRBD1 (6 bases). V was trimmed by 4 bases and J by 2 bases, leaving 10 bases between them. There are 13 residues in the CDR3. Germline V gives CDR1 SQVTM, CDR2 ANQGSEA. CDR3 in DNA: TGCAGCGTTGTGGTGGGGGCCACAGATACGCAGTATTTT. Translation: CSVVVGATDTQYF.